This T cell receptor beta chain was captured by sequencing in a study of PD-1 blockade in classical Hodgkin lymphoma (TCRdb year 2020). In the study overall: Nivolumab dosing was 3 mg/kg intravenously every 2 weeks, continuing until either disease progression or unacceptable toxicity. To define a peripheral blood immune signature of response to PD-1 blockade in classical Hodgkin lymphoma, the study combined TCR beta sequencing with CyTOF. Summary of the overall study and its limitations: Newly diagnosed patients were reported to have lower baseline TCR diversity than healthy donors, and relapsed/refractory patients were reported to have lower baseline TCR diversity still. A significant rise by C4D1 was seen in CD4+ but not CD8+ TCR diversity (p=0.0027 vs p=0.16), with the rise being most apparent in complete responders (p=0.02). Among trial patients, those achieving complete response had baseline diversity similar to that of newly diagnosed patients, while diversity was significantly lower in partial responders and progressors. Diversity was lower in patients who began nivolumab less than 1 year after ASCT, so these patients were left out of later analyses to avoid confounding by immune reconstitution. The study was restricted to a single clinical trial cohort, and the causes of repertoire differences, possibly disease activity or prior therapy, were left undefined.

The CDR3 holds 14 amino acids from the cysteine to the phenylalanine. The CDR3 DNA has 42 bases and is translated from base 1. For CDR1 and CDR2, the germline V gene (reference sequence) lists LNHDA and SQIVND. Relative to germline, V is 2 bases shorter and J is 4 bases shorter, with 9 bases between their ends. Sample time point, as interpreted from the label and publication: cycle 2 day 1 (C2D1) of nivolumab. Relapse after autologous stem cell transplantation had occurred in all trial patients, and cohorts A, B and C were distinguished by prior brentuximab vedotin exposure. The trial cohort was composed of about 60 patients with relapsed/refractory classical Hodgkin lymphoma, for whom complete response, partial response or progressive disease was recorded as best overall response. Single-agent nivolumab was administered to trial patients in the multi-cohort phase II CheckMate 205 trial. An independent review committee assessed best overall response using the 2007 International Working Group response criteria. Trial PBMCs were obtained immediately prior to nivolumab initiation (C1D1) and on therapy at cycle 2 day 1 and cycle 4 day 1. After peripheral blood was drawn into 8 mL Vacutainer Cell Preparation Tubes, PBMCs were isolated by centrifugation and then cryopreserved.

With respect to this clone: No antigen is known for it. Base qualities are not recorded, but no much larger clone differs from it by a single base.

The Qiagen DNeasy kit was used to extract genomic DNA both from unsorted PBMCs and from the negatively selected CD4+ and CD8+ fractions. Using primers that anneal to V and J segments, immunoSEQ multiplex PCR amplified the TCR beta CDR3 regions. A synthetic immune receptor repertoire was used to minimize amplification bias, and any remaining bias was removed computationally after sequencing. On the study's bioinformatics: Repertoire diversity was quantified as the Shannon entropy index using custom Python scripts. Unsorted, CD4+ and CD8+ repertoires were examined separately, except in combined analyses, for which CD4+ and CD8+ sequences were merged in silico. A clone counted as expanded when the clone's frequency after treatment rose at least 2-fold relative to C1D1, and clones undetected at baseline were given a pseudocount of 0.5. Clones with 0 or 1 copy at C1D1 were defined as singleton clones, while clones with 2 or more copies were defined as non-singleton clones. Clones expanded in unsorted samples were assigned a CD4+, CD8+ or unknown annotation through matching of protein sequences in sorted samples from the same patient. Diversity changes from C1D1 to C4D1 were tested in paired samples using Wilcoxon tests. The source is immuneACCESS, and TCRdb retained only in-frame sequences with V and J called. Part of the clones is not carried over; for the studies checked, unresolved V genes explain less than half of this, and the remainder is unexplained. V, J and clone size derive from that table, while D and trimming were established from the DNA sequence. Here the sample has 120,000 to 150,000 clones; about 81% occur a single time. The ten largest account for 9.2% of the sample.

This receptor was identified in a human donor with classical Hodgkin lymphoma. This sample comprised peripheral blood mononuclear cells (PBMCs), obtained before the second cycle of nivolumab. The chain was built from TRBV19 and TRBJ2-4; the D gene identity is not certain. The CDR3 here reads CASSISWGKNIQYF. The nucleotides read TGTGCCAGTAGTATATCCTGGGGAAAAAACATTCAGTACTTC.